This T cell receptor beta chain appears in the sequencing data of a study of cytotoxic CD8 clonotypes in ibrutinib-treated CLL. Study conclusions and caveats: Baseline levels were approached again at progression, after clonality had risen at ibrutinib response.

The germline V and J ends were trimmed by 0 bases and 3 bases, with 5 bases remaining between them. CDR1 and CDR2 from the germline V gene are MNHNY and SVGAGI (reference sequence). The CDR3 consists of 14 residues. In regard to this clone: Its antigen is unknown.

The method was immunoSEQ multiplex PCR; TCRdb's version includes in-frame clones alone and lacks a portion of them. Of 97,000 or so clones detected, almost 80% appear once; the ten largest clones hold around 30%. The material was PBMCs, obtained after 12 months of ibrutinib treatment. The rearrangement uses TRBV6-6 and TRBJ1-4; D ambiguous. The origin of this receptor is a human donor with chronic lymphocytic leukemia. The CDR3 DNA follows: TGTGCCAGCAGTTACTCAAGCGCTAATGAAAAACTGTTTTTT. This codes for CASSYSSANEKLFF.